This paragraph reports one T cell receptor (beta chain). This clonotype was counted ten times or more. What antigen it recognizes has not been identified. There are no base qualities to consult, and no much larger clone falls within one base. Libraries of naive CD8 T cells were built from anywhere between about 20,000 and 1,000,000 sorted cells, with 10%, 30% or 50% of the purified RNA used. Naive CD8 T cells were FACS-sorted as CD8+CD4-CCR7+CD45RA+ on a BD FACSAria II into RLT Plus buffer. To test detection sensitivity, Jurkat RNA equivalent to more than 8 TCR copies was spiked into samples of roughly 18,000-1,000,000 naive CD8 T cells. CD8 T cells were enriched with RosetteSep CD8+ T Cell Enrichment Cocktail and Ficoll-Paque, followed by ACK red cell lysis. The CDR3 runs 16 residues from the cysteine to the phenylalanine. Left in the record is the CDR3 DNA by itself, 48 bases read in frame from the first base. Trimming leaves V shorter by 4 bases and J shorter by 5 bases, with the junction holding 7 bases beyond the gene matches. Sequences SGHTS (CDR1) and YDEGEE (CDR2) are obtained from the germline V gene.

Library creation used PCR. The sequencer listed for this sample is NextSeq 500. Preparation of bulk TCR libraries followed a previously described approach, with the TCR primers listed in Table S5. The Qiagen AllPrep DNA/RNA kit was used to purify total RNA. Before analysis, reads from multiple sequencing runs of the same library were pooled. Per the source publication's procedure: Reads were retained only if their TCR constant sequence matched exactly, and those retained reads were trimmed to 150 nt and grouped according to their 12-nt molecular barcodes. Reads in each barcode group were sub-clustered using a 15% Levenshtein threshold, and a quality-weighted consensus sequence was built for each RNA molecule. Non-functional sequences were discarded, and so were lower-count sequences lying one edit away from another sequence. Based on a fit of two negative binomial distributions, barcode sub-clusters having less than 20% of the maximum read count were discarded. The public reads were reanalyzed by TCRdb: fastp trimming at Q25, MiXCR alignment, in-frame beta chains only. CDR3 protein duplicates are merged, each entry listing the most common genes and DNA. None of the V and J calls come from the authors' own analysis; TCRdb made them. The sample has under 350,000 distinct CDR3 sequences on record, roughly 23% of them singletons. About 0.74% of the sample lies in the top ten.

These data come from a study of molecular identifiers for immune sequencing clone quantification (dated by TCRdb to about 2018). The study in broad terms: For a replicate experiment, RNA from around 20,000 or 100,000 naive CD8 T cells was divided into five aliquots, of which four were sequenced. This methods study benchmarked molecular-identifier clustering-based TCR repertoire sequencing (MIDCIRS) and TCR RNA copy counting, using CD8 T cells to do so. Results the study describes overall, beyond this receptor: Without barcode sub-clustering, chimeric consensus sequences inflated TCR diversity; chimeras reached as high as 47%. Modeling estimated 2.5 to 3 recovered TCR RNA copies per cell, compared with about 10 by digital PCR, which implies roughly 30% capture efficiency. Highly expanded clone sizes could be underestimated if identical TCR molecules share a barcode. Spiked-in Jurkat TCR RNA equal to a single cell's worth was reported to be detectable even within 1,200,000 naive CD8 T cells. In CMV-specific effector cells, over 99% of molecules were held by clones above 20 RNA copies, whereas under 1% of molecules were held by such clones in naive cells. Spiked-in Jurkat TCR RNA (about 10 copies' worth), which is not part of the donor repertoire, was contained in the naive libraries.

This sequence was found in a human donor in good health. Some libraries in this study had Jurkat cell RNA spiked in. The sequence is built from TRBV5-8 and TRBJ1-5; 12 nucleotides in the junction match TRBD1. The sample comprised naive CD8+ T cells from blood, with Jurkat cell RNA spiked in. The sample's cell subset or site label, in plain terms: FACS-sorted CD8+CD4-CCR7+CD45RA+ naive T cells. The sequenced DNA: TGTGCCAGCAGCACCGGGACAGGGGGCGGGGATCAGCCCCAGCATTTT. The resulting protein is CASSTGTGGGDQPQHF.